This T cell receptor beta chain was found in a study of OX40 agonist ivuxolimab in advanced cancers. Profiling relied on immunoSEQ multiplex PCR, and the TCRdb table lists in-frame clones only, not all of them. Of approximately 70,000 clones listed, 80% to 90% were seen once; the top ten hold 0.8% to 0.9%. This CDR3 region has 16 residues. CDR1 and CDR2 (germline): SGHTA, FQGNSA. V was clipped by 5 bases and J by 9 bases, with 20 bases between them. The sequencing used CD4+ or CD8+ T cells sorted from blood, collected in a trial of the OX40 agonist ivuxolimab. The chain combines TRBV7-2 with TRBJ1-6; tentative D call: TRBD1 (6 bases). The TCR sequence derives from an adult with an advanced solid tumor such as melanoma, head and neck, liver or kidney cancer. CDR3 sequence (DNA): TGTGCCAGCAGCCCAACCTCCCGGGGGGCACGTTCACCCCTCCACTTT. Translation gives CASSPTSRGARSPLHF.